This passage covers 12 T cell receptor beta chains from one sample sequenced in a study of blood T cell repertoires in COVID-19. Libraries were prepared by immunoSEQ multiplex PCR; TCRdb keeps only in-frame clonotypes and omits some of them. The data hold about 300,000 clones, with roughly 89% observed a single time. Sequenced material: PBMCs or T cells enriched from blood (not recorded which). These receptors originate from a man aged 60-69 years who had recovered from COVID-19.

The table lists this clone with a count of one. The chain links TRBV24-1 to TRBJ2-3; TRBD2 matches at 8 bases. The CDR3 sequence is 17 residues long. CDR1 is KGHDR and CDR2 is SFDVKD in the germline V gene. The ends lost 4 bases at V and 2 bases at J; junction bases unmatched: 10. The CDR3 loop reads CATSEGGVAGTTDTQYF. Written as DNA, the CDR3 is TGTGCCACCAGTGAAGGCGGGGTAGCGGGGACCACAGATACGCAGTATTTT.

This rearrangement joins TRBV6-7 to TRBJ2-1, with 8 bases identical to TRBD1. TRBV6-7 is designated an ORF whose function remains uncertain. V was pared by 5 bases and J by 4 bases, with 19 bases of the junction left unmatched. The CDR3 runs to 19 residues. The CDR3 sequence is CASSLRQGMKEGIYNEQFF. CDR3 coding DNA: TGTGCCAGCAGTCTAAGACAGGGGATGAAAGAGGGCATTTACAATGAGCAGTTCTTC.

The rearrangement uses TRBV11-2 and TRBJ2-3; 12 nucleotides match TRBD2. Germline CDR1 and CDR2: SGHAT and FQNNGV. This CDR3 is built from 19 residues. J gave up 1 base and V 1 base, and 9 bases lay outside the gene matches. The CDR3 nucleotides are TGTGCCAGCAGCTTAGGACCGGGACTAGCGGGCCTTGGCACAGATACGCAGTATTTT. Translating gives CASSLGPGLAGLGTDTQYF.

The V call is TRBV10-2, the J call TRBJ2-1; 8 nucleotides line up with TRBD2. Germline CDR1 WSHSY, CDR2 SAAADI. The trim removed 2 bases at V and 4 bases at J, leaving 4 bases unmatched. The CDR3 sequence is 15 residues long. CDR3 nucleotides: TGCGCCAGCAGTGAGGTAGTAGCGGGGTACAATGAGCAGTTCTTC. Its protein product is CASSEVVAGYNEQFF.

This chain joins TRBV18 and TRBJ2-2, with 8 bases lining up with TRBD1. This CDR3 is 15 amino acids long. Germline V gene lookup returns CDR1 KGHSH and CDR2 LQKENI. With V trimmed by 4 bases and J by 4 bases, 5 bases remained unmatched. CDR3 loop: CASSRGQGGTGELFF. CDR3 sequence (DNA): TGTGCCAGCTCACGTGGACAGGGAGGCACCGGGGAGCTGTTTTTT. Supplemented by reference TRBV18 and TRBJ2-2, the full variable domain reads NAGVMQNPRHLVRRRGQEARLRCSPMKGHSHVYWYRQLPEEGLKFMVYLQKENIIDESGMPKERFSAEFPKEGPSILRIQQVVRGDSAAYFCASSRGQGGTGELFFGEGSRLTVL.

The J gene is TRBJ2-1, the V gene TRBV6-5, with 13 bases identical to TRBD2. The germline gives CDR1 MNHEY, CDR2 SVGAGI. The CDR3 sequence is 14 residues long. With 6 bases clipped from V and 5 bases from J, the junction kept 1 base outside the gene matches. The CDR3 nucleotides read TGTGCCAGCAGAGGGACTAGCGGGGACAATGAGCAGTTCTTC. Its translation: CASRGTSGDNEQFF.

J is TRBJ2-7 and V is TRBV30, with D perhaps TRBD1 (5 bases). In germline, CDR1 is GTSNPN, CDR2 SVGIG (reference sequence). V lost 4 bases to trimming and J lost 0 bases, with 13 bases between them. CDR3 length: 14 residues. CDR3 sequence (DNA): TGTGCCTGGACTTTTGACAGCCGCTCCTACGAGCAGTACTTC. It yields the protein CAWTFDSRSYEQYF.

This clone was seen just once. This chain connects TRBV10-2 to TRBJ2-2; 9 bases agree with TRBD2. This CDR3 comprises 16 residues. With V trimmed by 5 bases and J by 3 bases, 7 bases remained unmatched. Germline loops: CDR1 WSHSY, CDR2 SAAADI. The CDR3 spells CASSRSSGKYTGELFF. Here the CDR3 DNA reads TGCGCCAGCAGTCGCTCTAGCGGGAAGTACACCGGGGAGCTGTTTTTT.

The V gene is TRBV5-6, the J gene TRBJ2-2; 16 bases line up with TRBD2. Germline assignment: CDR1 SGHDT and CDR2 YYEEEE. The CDR3 is 18 amino acids. The ends lost 2 bases at V and 6 bases at J; junction bases unmatched: 7. CDR3 DNA: TGTGCCAGCAGCTTACCGGGACTAGCGGGAGGGTCTCCCGGGGAGCTGTTTTTT. Its translation: CASSLPGLAGGSPGELFF.

The chain uses TRBV19 and TRBJ2-7, with D perhaps matching TRBD2 (6 bases). The V gene lost 5 bases and the J gene lost 2 bases, with 7 bases spanning the gap. CDR1 is LNHDA and CDR2 is SQIVND in the germline V gene (reference sequence). This CDR3 has 12 residues. The CDR3 DNA sequence: TGTGCCAGTAGTGCGGGAACCTACGAGCAGTACTTC. Translating it yields CASSAGTYEQYF.

The chain links TRBV28 to TRBJ2-5; 11 bases fit TRBD2. V lost 6 bases to trimming and J lost 4 bases; unmatched junction nucleotides: 4. The CDR3 is 14 residues long. From germline, CDR1 is MDHEN and CDR2 SYDVKM. The CDR3 bases are TGTGCCAGCAGGACTAGCGGGATTGTAGAGACCCAGTACTTC. Translating it yields CASRTSGIVETQYF.

The chain carries TRBV24-1 and TRBJ2-3, with D maybe TRBD2 (6 bases). The V end lost 5 bases, the J end lost 0 bases, and 20 bases lay between the germline ends. The CDR3 totals 18 residues. Per the germline V gene, CDR1 is KGHDR and CDR2 is SFDVKD. The CDR3 protein is CATSGLGREYTSTDTQYF. DNA of the CDR3: TGTGCCACCAGTGGGTTGGGTCGGGAGTACACGAGCACAGATACGCAGTATTTT.